The 31 T cell receptor beta chains below were found in one sample sequenced in a study of CD8 T cells in ankylosing spondylitis. TCRdb recomputed calls from the 5' RACE reads with MiXCR, one row per CDR3 protein. This sample has 31,000 or so distinct CDR3 sequences, with 30% found just once. The sequenced sample was synovial fluid, either unsorted or a sorted T cell fraction (not recorded which). The receptor set was obtained from a male donor with ankylosing spondylitis.

The sample holds a few counts of this clonotype. The rearrangement joins TRBV9 to TRBJ2-2; 12 nucleotides match TRBD2. Germline V CDR1 and CDR2: SGDLS, YYNGEE. This CDR3 is built from 17 residues. V was clipped by 4 bases and J by 1 base; unmatched bases: 5. CDR3 coding DNA: TGTGCCAGCAGCCCGCGACTAGCGGGAGAGAACACCGGGGAGCTGTTTTTT. It specifies CASSPRLAGENTGELFF. The full variable domain, completed using reference TRBV9 and TRBJ2-2, is DSGVTQTPKHLITATGQRVTLRCSPRSGDLSVYWYQQSLDQGLQFLIQYYNGEERAKGNILERFSAQQFPDLHSELNLSSLELGDSALYFCASSPRLAGENTGELFFGEGSRLTVL.

The genes are TRBV7-8 and TRBJ2-7, with D maybe TRBD1 (6 bases). V dropped 5 bases and J dropped 4 bases, with 18 bases sitting between them. Germline CDR1 SGHVS, CDR2 FQNEAQ. This CDR3 region has 15 residues. The CDR3 protein is CASSVEPGQKYEQYF. CDR3 DNA: TGTGCCAGCAGCGTAGAGCCCGGACAGAAGTACGAGCAGTACTTC. The whole variable domain, remainder taken from reference TRBV7-8 and TRBJ2-7, is GAGVSQSPRYKVAKRGQDVALRCDPISGHVSLFWYQQALGQGPEFLTYFQNEAQLDKSGLPSDRFFAERPEGSVSTLKIQRTQQEDSAVYLCASSVEPGQKYEQYFGPGTRLTVT.

The chain couples TRBV10-3 to TRBJ1-2; 7 positions agree with TRBD1. V was pared by 11 bases and J by 0 bases, with 9 bases of the junction left unmatched. Germline CDR1 is ENHRY and CDR2 is SYGVKD. The CDR3 extends over 14 amino acids. The CDR3 sequence: CAGRGGPPNYGYTF. The CDR3 DNA follows: TGTGCCGGGAGAGGGGGCCCTCCTAACTATGGCTACACCTTC.

This clonotype was picked up a small number of times. The V and J genes are TRBV6-2 or TRBV6-3 and TRBJ1-4; possibly TRBD1 for D (5 bases). V lost 2 bases and J 7 bases, leaving 26 bases between the germline ends. Germline V gene data show CDR1 as MNHEY and CDR2 as SVGEGT. The CDR3 contains 19 residues. CDR3 region: CASSYEGVRDVRLSEKLFF. In DNA form, the CDR3 reads TGTGCCAGCAGTTACGAAGGCGTAAGGGACGTGAGGCTCTCTGAAAAACTGTTTTTT.

The V gene is TRBV6-5, the J gene TRBJ2-1; D gene uncertain. The V end was cut by 8 bases, the J end by 2 bases, with 7 bases between. CDR1 MNHEY and CDR2 SVGAGI come from the germline V gene. This CDR3 is built from 12 residues. Here the CDR3 reads CASLGTYNEQFF. Written as DNA, the CDR3 is TGTGCCAGCTTAGGGACCTACAATGAGCAGTTCTTC.

This clonotype has a handful of counts. The chain is built from TRBV6-1 and TRBJ2-7, with D tentatively TRBD1 (7 bases). CDR3 size: 15 residues. Trimming removed 6 bases from V and 0 bases from J, with 15 bases in between. The V gene's germline CDR1 is MNHNS and CDR2 SASEGT. The chain's CDR3 is CASSDREEGSYEQYF. CDR3 in DNA: TGTGCCAGCAGCGACAGGGAGGAAGGCTCCTACGAGCAGTACTTC.

This clonotype appeared a few times. The rearrangement uses TRBV4-1 and TRBJ2-1, with 7 bases matching TRBD1. The CDR3 has 14 amino acids. The V gene end was trimmed by 5 bases and the J gene end by 6 bases; junction bases not matched to a gene: 7. The V gene's germline CDR1 is MGHRA and CDR2 YSYEKL. Written as DNA, the CDR3 is TGCGCCAGCAGCAGACAGGGTCTTTTCAATGAGCAGTTCTTC. It yields the protein CASSRQGLFNEQFF.

This chain uses TRBV20-1 with TRBJ2-5, with D possibly matching TRBD2 (6 bases). Trimming removed 2 bases from V and 0 bases from J, with 10 bases in between. The CDR3 consists of 14 residues. CDR1 and CDR2 from the germline V gene are DFQATT and SNEGSKA (reference sequence). The chain's CDR3 is CSARRGENQETQYF. For the CDR3, the DNA is TGCAGTGCTAGACGCGGGGAGAACCAAGAGACCCAGTACTTC.

The rearrangement joins TRBV20-1 to TRBJ2-3, with a possible D match to TRBD2 (6 bases). This CDR3 contains 16 residues. V was trimmed by 1 base and J by 0 bases, leaving 14 bases between them. Germline V lookup: CDR1 DFQATT, CDR2 SNEGSKA (reference sequence). CDR3 sequence (DNA): TGCAGTGCTAGAGTCGGGGGTAGGTCTAGCACAGATACGCAGTATTTT. It is translated as CSARVGGRSSTDTQYF.

This rearrangement joins TRBV15 to TRBJ2-5; 11 positions agree with TRBD1. The CDR3 has 15 amino acids. Germline CDR1 LNHNV, CDR2 YYDKDF (reference sequence). V lost 3 bases, J lost 2 bases, and 2 bases stayed unmatched. In nucleotides, the CDR3 is TGTGCCACCAGCAGCTGGGACAGGGGGCAAGAGACCCAGTACTTC. It yields the protein CATSSWDRGQETQYF.

The J gene is TRBJ1-2, the V gene TRBV6-4; 11 bases are shared with TRBD1. With 2 bases clipped from V and 4 bases from J, the junction kept 0 bases outside the gene matches. Per the germline V gene, CDR1 is MRHNA and CDR2 is SNTAGT. This CDR3 comprises 14 residues. The CDR3 spells CASSDGTGGYGYTF. CDR3 nucleotides: TGTGCCAGCAGTGACGGGACAGGGGGCTATGGCTACACCTTC.

J is TRBJ1-4 and V is TRBV15; a possible D gene is TRBD1 (5 bases). CDR1 LNHNV and CDR2 YYDKDF come from the germline V gene (reference sequence). The V gene lost 8 bases and the J gene lost 8 bases, with 9 bases spanning the gap. The CDR3 length is 11 residues. The CDR3 sequence: CATQGVEKLFF. CDR3 bases: TGTGCCACCCAGGGTGTCGAAAAACTGTTTTTT.

This clonotype was picked up one time. The genes are TRBV25-1 and TRBJ1-5; D not certain. Germline CDR1 reads MGHDK; CDR2 reads SYGVNS. The CDR3 consists of 13 residues. The ends were cut back, 0 bases at V and 2 bases at J, with 2 bases in the middle. The CDR3 DNA is TGTGCCAGCAGTGAATATGGCAATCAGCCCCAGCATTTT. Translating gives CASSEYGNQPQHF.

In its sample, this clonotype was seen a few times. The rearrangement links TRBV7-8 to TRBJ2-1; 12 bases agree with TRBD2. Germline CDR1 is SGHVS and CDR2 is FQNEAQ. V shed 5 bases, J shed 4 bases, and the junction held 6 bases outside the gene matches. This CDR3 comprises 16 residues. The CDR3 DNA reads as TGTGCCAGCAGCCCACCGGGACTAGCGGGTTACAATGAGCAGTTCTTC. Protein sequence: CASSPPGLAGYNEQFF.

This clonotype showed up just a few times. The rearrangement uses TRBV5-1 and TRBJ1-5; D uncertain. The V gene's germline CDR1 is SGHRS and CDR2 YFSETQ. The V and J ends lost 4 bases and 1 base respectively, with 15 bases between them. This CDR3 is 16 amino acids long. CDR3 sequence (DNA): TGCGCCAGCAGCCCCTCCGGGTTGGGCAGCAATCAGCCCCAGCATTTT. Its translation: CASSPSGLGSNQPQHF.

This clonotype came up many times. The rearrangement uses TRBV4-2 and TRBJ2-3; D gene uncertain. Trimming stripped 1 base from V and 6 bases from J, with 8 bases between. Germline loops: CDR1 LGHNA, CDR2 YNFKEQ. The CDR3 spans 13 residues. DNA for the CDR3: TGTGCCAGCAGCCAAGGTATAGGGGATACGCAGTATTTT. It yields the protein CASSQGIGDTQYF.

This clonotype was observed a handful of times. The rearrangement joins TRBV20-1 to TRBJ2-3; unclear D gene. This CDR3 contains 13 residues. V lost 3 bases to trimming and J lost 3 bases, with 10 bases between them. The germline V gene has CDR1 DFQATT and CDR2 SNEGSKA (reference sequence). The CDR3 DNA sequence: TGCAGTGCTAGGGTAGTTGTAACAGATACGCAGTATTTT. This encodes CSARVVVTDTQYF.

This clonotype was recorded a few times. The rearrangement uses TRBV14 and TRBJ1-1; 7 nucleotides match TRBD1. The CDR3 is 14 amino acids. V was pared by 1 base and J by 3 bases, with 2 bases of the junction left unmatched. Per germline, CDR1 SGHDN and CDR2 FVKESK. The CDR3 DNA reads TGTGCCAGCAGCCAAGTGACAGGGTACACTGAAGCTTTCTTT. As protein: CASSQVTGYTEAFF.

The J gene is TRBJ2-7, the V gene TRBV27, with D perhaps TRBD1 or TRBD2 (5 bases each). Germline CDR1 and CDR2: MNHEY and SMNVEV (reference sequence). Trimming shortened V by 4 bases and J by 5 bases, and 24 bases separated the two germline ends. The CDR3 loop spans 17 amino acids. The CDR3 is CASSSGVRVSGANEQYF. CDR3 sequence (DNA): TGTGCCAGCAGTTCCGGGGTCCGGGTCTCTGGGGCCAACGAGCAGTACTTC.

The chain links TRBV6-2 or TRBV6-3 to TRBJ2-6; D call uncertain. From germline, CDR1 is MNHEY and CDR2 SVGEGT. The length of the CDR3 is 14 residues. Deletions cut 1 base from V and 1 base from J, with 2 bases between. CDR3 amino acids: CASSYLSGANVLTF. CDR3 in DNA: TGTGCCAGCAGTTACTTATCTGGGGCCAACGTCCTGACTTTC.

The sample holds one count of this clonotype. The genes are TRBV30 and TRBJ1-3; TRBD1 aligns across 7 bases. Germline CDR1 reads GTSNPN; CDR2 reads SVGIG (reference sequence). CDR3 size: 13 residues. V lost 3 bases, J lost 4 bases, and 3 bases stayed unmatched. The CDR3 nucleotides are TGTGCCTGGAGGGGGACAGTCGGAAACACCATATATTTT. Its protein product is CAWRGTVGNTIYF.

There are many counts of this clonotype. The chain carries TRBV20-1 and TRBJ1-2; unclear D gene. V was pared by 3 bases and J by 4 bases, with 15 bases between. The CDR3 covers 14 residues. The germline gives CDR1 DFQATT, CDR2 SNEGSKA (reference sequence). CDR3 bases: TGCAGTGCTAGGGAGGTTGAGGGTTTCTATGGCTACACCTTC. Translation: CSAREVEGFYGYTF.

V and J are TRBV24-1 and TRBJ1-2, with no clear D. This CDR3 has 17 residues. Germline CDR1 is KGHDR and CDR2 is SFDVKD. Trimming removed 3 bases from V and 4 bases from J, with 20 bases in between. The CDR3 nucleotides read TGTGCCACCAGTGATGGAGGTGTAGAACAACGACTCTATGGCTACACCTTC. As protein: CATSDGGVEQRLYGYTF.

This clonotype was seen only a few times. The chain employs TRBV7-2 and TRBJ1-1; no definite D call. This CDR3 region has 13 residues. The germline V gene has CDR1 SGHTA and CDR2 FQGNSA. V dropped 7 bases and J dropped 8 bases, with 17 bases sitting between them. CDR3 DNA: TGTGCCAGCACCCGAAGCACGGCCGGAGAAGCTTTCTTT. Protein: CASTRSTAGEAFF.

This clonotype was seen a few times. The rearrangement uses TRBV25-1 and TRBJ2-7, with a possible D match to TRBD2 (5 bases). In germline, CDR1 is MGHDK, CDR2 SYGVNS. This CDR3 spans 10 amino acids. The CDR3 sequence is CANRGGRPSV. DNA of the CDR3: TGTGCCAACCGGGGTGGCAGGCCAAGCGTC.

This clonotype has just one count. J is TRBJ2-1 and V is TRBV7-6, with D unresolved. In germline, CDR1 is SGHVS, CDR2 FNYEAQ. This CDR3 is 15 amino acids long. V lost 0 bases and J 8 bases, leaving 14 bases between the germline ends. CDR3 in DNA: TGTGCCAGCAGCTTAGCGGCCTACTATGGGGATGAGCAGTTCTTC. Translated, it gives CASSLAAYYGDEQFF. The variable domain in full, with the rest retrieved from reference TRBV7-6 and TRBJ2-1, is GAGVSQSPRYKVTKRGQDVALRCDPISGHVSLYWYRQALGQGPEFLTYFNYEAQQDKSGLPNDRFSAERPEGSISTLTIQRTEQRDSAMYRCASSLAAYYGDEQFFGPGTRLTVL.

Only one count was recorded for this clonotype. The chain is built from TRBV5-1 and TRBJ2-1; 12 bases fit TRBD2. CDR3 length: 17 amino acids. Germline CDR1 is SGHRS and CDR2 is YFSETQ. The junction had 7 bases not matched to a gene; V was cut back by 4 bases and J by 2 bases. CDR3 nucleotides: TGCGCCAGCAGCCCTAGACTAGCGGGAGACCCCTACAATGAGCAGTTCTTC. This encodes CASSPRLAGDPYNEQFF.

V usage is TRBV3-1 and J usage is TRBJ2-2, with unresolved D. V was pared by 0 bases and J by 3 bases, with 8 bases between. Germline V CDR1 and CDR2: LGHDT, YNNKEL (reference sequence). The CDR3 is 15 amino acids. The CDR3 region has the DNA TGTGCCAGCAGCCAAGATTTACTGTACACCGGGGAGCTGTTTTTT. Amino acids: CASSQDLLYTGELFF.

There are a few counts of this clonotype. The CDR3 protein is CASSQHIRTESYSYNEQFF. The CDR3 DNA reads as TGTGCCAGCAGCCAACACATAAGGACAGAGTCCTACTCCTACAATGAGCAGTTCTTC. The V call is TRBV7-6, the J call TRBJ2-1, with a tentative D call TRBD1 (6 bases). Germline V lookup: CDR1 SGHVS, CDR2 FNYEAQ. The CDR3 has 19 residues. The V end was cut by 5 bases, the J end by 0 bases, with 23 bases between.

J is TRBJ1-6 and V is TRBV20-1; 7 nucleotides align to TRBD1. The V and J ends lost 8 bases and 8 bases, in that order; junction bases with no gene match: 12. Germline V gene lookup returns CDR1 DFQATT and CDR2 SNEGSKA (reference sequence). The CDR3 has 14 amino acids. CDR3 DNA sequence: TGCAGTCCCTCAACCGGGACAGACTATTCACCCCTCCACTTT. Its translation: CSPSTGTDYSPLHF.

This clonotype appeared many times. This chain links TRBV7-2 with TRBJ2-7, with 7 bases that match TRBD1. Germline CDR1 SGHTA, CDR2 FQGNSA. The CDR3 contains 16 residues. V dropped 3 bases and J dropped 4; count of bases not matched to a gene: 12. This CDR3 is CASSFNSAGGSYEQYV. CDR3 DNA: TGTGCCAGCAGCTTTAATTCGGCAGGGGGTAGTTACGAGCAGTACGTC.